This T cell receptor (beta chain) emerged from a study of OX40 agonist ivuxolimab in advanced cancers. Worth noting for this clone: Its matching antigen is unknown.

Profiled with immunoSEQ multiplex PCR; TCRdb holds only in-frame clones, not every one. The sample holds 65,000 to 80,000 clones, 91% seen once. Germline CDR1 and CDR2: LGHNA and YNFKEQ. V trimming: 4 bases; J trimming: 2 bases; junction bases outside the gene matches: 6. This CDR3 contains 17 residues. Study results and caveats: Average numbers of expanded clones were greater in CD8+ T cells than in CD4+. The authors did not determine the antigen specificity of the expanded peripheral T cells. Partly responding patients at 0.1-3.0 mg/kg showed some of the smallest clonal expansion.

The sequenced sample was CD4+ or CD8+ T cells sorted from blood, obtained in a trial of the OX40 agonist ivuxolimab. The receptor was isolated from an adult with an advanced solid tumor such as melanoma, head and neck, liver or kidney cancer. The chain couples TRBV4-2 to TRBJ2-3; TRBD2 agrees at 13 bases. DNA of the CDR3: TGTGCCAGCAGCCCCCGGACTAGCGGGGGCAACACAGATACGCAGTATTTT. It encodes CASSPRTSGGNTDTQYF.